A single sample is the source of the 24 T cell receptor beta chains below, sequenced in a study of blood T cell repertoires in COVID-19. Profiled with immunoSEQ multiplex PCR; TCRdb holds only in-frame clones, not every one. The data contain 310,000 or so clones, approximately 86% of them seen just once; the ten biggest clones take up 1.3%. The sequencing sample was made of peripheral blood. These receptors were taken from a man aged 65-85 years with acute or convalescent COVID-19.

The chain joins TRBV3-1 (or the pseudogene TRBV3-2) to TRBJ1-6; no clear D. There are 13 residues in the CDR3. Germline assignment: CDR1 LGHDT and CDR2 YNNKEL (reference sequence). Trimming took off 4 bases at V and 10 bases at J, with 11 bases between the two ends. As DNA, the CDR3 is TGTGCCAGCAGCCGAGGAGGGTTCTCACCCCTCCACTTT. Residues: CASSRGGFSPLHF.

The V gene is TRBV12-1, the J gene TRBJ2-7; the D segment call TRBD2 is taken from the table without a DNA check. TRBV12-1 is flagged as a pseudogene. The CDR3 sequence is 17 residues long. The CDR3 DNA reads TGTGCCAGCAGTTGTAGTCTCGAATCTTATGCCTCCTACGAGCAGTACTTC. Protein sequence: CASSCSLESYASYEQYF.

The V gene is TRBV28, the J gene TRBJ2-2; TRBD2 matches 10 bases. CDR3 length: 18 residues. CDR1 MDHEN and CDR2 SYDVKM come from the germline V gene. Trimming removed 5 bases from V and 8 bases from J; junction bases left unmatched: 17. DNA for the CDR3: TGTGCCAGCAGTATGCCCACTGGGGCTAGCGGGAGAGGTGGGGAGCTGTTTTTT. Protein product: CASSMPTGASGRGGELFF.

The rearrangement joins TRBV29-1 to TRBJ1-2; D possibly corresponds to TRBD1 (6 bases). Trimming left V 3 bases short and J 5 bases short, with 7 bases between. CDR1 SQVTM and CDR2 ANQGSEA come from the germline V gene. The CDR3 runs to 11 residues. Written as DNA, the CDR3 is TGCAGCGTTGATCAGGGGTATGGCTACACCTTC. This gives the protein CSVDQGYGYTF.

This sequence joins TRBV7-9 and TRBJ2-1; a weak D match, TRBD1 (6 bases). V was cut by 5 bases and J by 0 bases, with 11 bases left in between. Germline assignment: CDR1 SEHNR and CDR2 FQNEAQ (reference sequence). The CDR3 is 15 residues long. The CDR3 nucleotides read TGTGCCAGCAGCACAACAGGGATCTCCTACAATGAGCAGTTCTTC. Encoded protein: CASSTTGISYNEQFF.

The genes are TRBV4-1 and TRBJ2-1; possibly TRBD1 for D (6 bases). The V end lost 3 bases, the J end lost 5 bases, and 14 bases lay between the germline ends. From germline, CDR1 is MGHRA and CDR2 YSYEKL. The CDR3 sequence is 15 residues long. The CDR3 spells CASSHQQGVDNEQFF. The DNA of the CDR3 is TGCGCCAGCAGCCATCAACAGGGCGTGGACAATGAGCAGTTCTTC.

The DNA of the CDR3 is TGTGCCAGCTCACCGATCCTGGACAGGGGAGAGGGGACCCAGTACTTC. It yields the protein CASSPILDRGEGTQYF. This chain joins TRBV18 and TRBJ2-5, with TRBD1 identical over 9 bases. Germline V lookup: CDR1 KGHSH, CDR2 LQKENI. This CDR3 comprises 16 residues. V shed 3 bases and J 7 bases; nucleotides not matched to a gene: 12.

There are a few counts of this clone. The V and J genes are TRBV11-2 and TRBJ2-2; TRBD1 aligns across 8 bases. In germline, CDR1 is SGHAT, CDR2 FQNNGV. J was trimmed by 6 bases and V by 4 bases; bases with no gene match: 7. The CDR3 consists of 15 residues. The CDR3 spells CASSSGQGMPGELFF. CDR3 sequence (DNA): TGTGCCAGCAGCTCAGGACAGGGTATGCCCGGGGAGCTGTTTTTT.

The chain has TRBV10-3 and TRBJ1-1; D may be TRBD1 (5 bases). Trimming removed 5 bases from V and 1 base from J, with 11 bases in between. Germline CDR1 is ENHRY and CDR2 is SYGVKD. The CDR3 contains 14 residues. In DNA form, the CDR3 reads TGTGCCATCAGTTTGGACATTTCGAACACTGAAGCTTTCTTT. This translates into CAISLDISNTEAFF.

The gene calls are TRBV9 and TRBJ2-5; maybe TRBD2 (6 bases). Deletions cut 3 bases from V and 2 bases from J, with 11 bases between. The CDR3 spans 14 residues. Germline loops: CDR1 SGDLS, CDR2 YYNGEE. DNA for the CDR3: TGTGCCAGCAGCGCGGGACTCCTACAAGAGACCCAGTACTTC. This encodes CASSAGLLQETQYF.

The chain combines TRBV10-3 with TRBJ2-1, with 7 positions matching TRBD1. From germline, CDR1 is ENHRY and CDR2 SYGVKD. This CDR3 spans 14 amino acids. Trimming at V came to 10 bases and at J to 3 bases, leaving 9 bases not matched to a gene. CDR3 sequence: CATTTGENYNEQFF. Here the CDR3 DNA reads TGTGCCACTACTACAGGGGAGAACTACAATGAGCAGTTCTTC.

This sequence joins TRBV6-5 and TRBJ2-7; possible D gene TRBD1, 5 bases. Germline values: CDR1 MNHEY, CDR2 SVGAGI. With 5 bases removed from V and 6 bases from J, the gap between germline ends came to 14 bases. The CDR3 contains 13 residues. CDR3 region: CASSTTDRTEQYF. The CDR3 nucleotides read TGTGCCAGCAGTACCACCGACAGAACCGAGCAGTACTTC.

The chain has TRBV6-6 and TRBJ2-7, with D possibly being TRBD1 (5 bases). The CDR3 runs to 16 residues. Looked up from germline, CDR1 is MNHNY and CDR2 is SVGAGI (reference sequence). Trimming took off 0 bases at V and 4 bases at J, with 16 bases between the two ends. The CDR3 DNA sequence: TGTGCCAGCAGTTACTCGATCGTGGGGCACAGTTACGAGCAGTACTTC. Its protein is CASSYSIVGHSYEQYF.

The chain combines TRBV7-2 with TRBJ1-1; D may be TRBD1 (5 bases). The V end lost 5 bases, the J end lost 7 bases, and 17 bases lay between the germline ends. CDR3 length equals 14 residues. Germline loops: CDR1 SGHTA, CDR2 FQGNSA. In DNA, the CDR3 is TGTGCCAGCAGCCAGCTCCAGGGTTTAGGTGAAGCTTTCTTT. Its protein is CASSQLQGLGEAFF.

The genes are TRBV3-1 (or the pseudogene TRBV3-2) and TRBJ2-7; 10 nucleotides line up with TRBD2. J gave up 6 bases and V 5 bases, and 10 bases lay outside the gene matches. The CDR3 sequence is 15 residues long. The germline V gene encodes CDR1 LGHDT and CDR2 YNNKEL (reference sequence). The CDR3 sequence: CASSTRAGGPVEQYF. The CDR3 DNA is TGTGCCAGCAGCACACGAGCGGGGGGGCCGGTCGAGCAGTACTTC.

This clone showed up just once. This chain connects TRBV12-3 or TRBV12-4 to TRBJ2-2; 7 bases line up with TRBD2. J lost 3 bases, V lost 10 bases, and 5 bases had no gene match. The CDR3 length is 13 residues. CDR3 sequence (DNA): TGTGCCATCGCGGGGAGGGACACCGGGGAGCTGTTTTTT. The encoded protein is CAIAGRDTGELFF.

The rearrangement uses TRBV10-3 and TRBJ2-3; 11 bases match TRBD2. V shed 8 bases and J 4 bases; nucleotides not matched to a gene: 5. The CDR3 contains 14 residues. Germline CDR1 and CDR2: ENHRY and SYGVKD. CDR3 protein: CAIHSGGVADTQYF. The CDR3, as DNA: TGTGCCATCCATAGCGGGGGGGTGGCAGATACGCAGTATTTT.

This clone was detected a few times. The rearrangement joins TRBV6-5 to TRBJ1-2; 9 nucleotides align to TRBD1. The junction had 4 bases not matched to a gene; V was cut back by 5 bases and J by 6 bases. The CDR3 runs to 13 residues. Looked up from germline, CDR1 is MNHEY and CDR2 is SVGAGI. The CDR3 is CASSRDRADGYTF. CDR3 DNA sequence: TGTGCCAGCAGTCGGGACAGGGCGGATGGCTACACCTTC.

Here the CDR3 reads CASSYSTETNEKLFF. The CDR3 DNA is TGTGCCAGCAGTTACAGCACAGAAACTAATGAAAAACTGTTTTTT. The chain joins TRBV6-5 to TRBJ1-4; D gene unclear. This CDR3 has 15 residues. The germline CDR1 and CDR2 sequences are MNHEY and SVGAGI. Deletions cut 2 bases from V and 1 base from J, with 8 bases between.

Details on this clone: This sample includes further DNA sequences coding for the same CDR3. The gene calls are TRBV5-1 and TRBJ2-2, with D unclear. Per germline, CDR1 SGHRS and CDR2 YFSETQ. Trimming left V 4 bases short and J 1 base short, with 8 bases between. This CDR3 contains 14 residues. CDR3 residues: CASSGTGNTGELFF. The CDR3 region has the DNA TGCGCCAGCAGCGGAACGGGGAACACCGGGGAGCTGTTTTTT.

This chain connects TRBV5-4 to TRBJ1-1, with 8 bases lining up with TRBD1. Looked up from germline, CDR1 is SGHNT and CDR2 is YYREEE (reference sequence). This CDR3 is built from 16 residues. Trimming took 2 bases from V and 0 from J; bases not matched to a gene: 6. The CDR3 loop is CASSFPDRAMNTEAFF. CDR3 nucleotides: TGTGCCAGCAGCTTCCCGGACAGGGCCATGAACACTGAAGCTTTCTTT.

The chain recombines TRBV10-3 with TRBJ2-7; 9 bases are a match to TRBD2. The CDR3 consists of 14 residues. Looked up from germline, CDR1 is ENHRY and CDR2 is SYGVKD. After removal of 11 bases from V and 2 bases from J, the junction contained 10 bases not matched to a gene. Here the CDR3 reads CALRGTSHPYEQYF. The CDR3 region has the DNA TGTGCCCTGAGGGGGACTAGCCATCCCTACGAGCAGTACTTC.

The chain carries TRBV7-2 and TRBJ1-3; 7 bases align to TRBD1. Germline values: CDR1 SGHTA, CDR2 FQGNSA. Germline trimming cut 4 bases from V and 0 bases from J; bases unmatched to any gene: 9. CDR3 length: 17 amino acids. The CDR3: CASSSLTGAFSGNTIYF. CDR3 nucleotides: TGTGCCAGCAGCTCGCTCACAGGGGCTTTCTCTGGAAACACCATATATTTT.

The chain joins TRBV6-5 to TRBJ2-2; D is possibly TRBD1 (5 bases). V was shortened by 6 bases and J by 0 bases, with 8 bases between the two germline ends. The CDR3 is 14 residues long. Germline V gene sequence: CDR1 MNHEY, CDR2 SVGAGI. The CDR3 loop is CASRGRANTGELFF. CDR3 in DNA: TGTGCCAGCAGGGGCAGGGCGAACACCGGGGAGCTGTTTTTT.